The clone carrying this TCR beta chain appeared a few times. Researchers ran the PCR with 60 Vbeta and 13 Jbeta primers. Data came from immunoSEQ multiplex PCR; TCRdb stores just in-frame clones and leaves some out. The data contain more than 150,000 clones, less than 85% of them singletons. The sample is drawn from a study of cytomegalovirus exposure and HLA in healthy donors. The germline CDR1 and CDR2 sequences are MGHDK and SYGVNS. The CDR3 consists of 16 residues. The junction had 6 bases not matched to a gene; V was cut back by 3 bases and J by 5 bases. The clonotype comes from a woman in her forties or fifties in good health and CMV-seropositive. Material for sequencing was PBMCs. J is TRBJ1-6 and V is TRBV25-1; TRBD1 agrees at 8 bases. The CDR3 nucleotides are TGTGCCAGCAGTGACCAGGACAGGGCGAATAATTCACCCCTCCACTTT. Translating gives CASSDQDRANNSPLHF. The complete variable domain, with remaining parts taken from reference TRBV25-1 and TRBJ1-6, reads EADIYQTPRYLVIGTGKKITLECSQTMGHDKMYWYQQDPGMELHLIHYSYGVNSTEKGDLSSESTVSRIRTEHFPLTLESARPSHTSQYLCASSDQDRANNSPLHFGNGTRLTVT.